This T cell receptor (beta chain) emerged from a study of shared T cell receptors in the human thymus. The germline gives CDR1 SNHLY, CDR2 FYNNEI. The CDR3 covers 11 residues. V shed 8 bases and J shed 6 bases, with 11 bases lying between them. Sequenced by immunoSEQ multiplex PCR; TCRdb stores in-frame clones only, minus some. The sample yields over 650,000 clones, approximately 87% seen once. The same sample was also used in a study of human thymus T cells. This second study says: Healthy Finnish infants undergoing corrective surgery for congenital heart defects were the donors. Resections were taken during corrective heart surgery, and the thymus tissue came from these. An apparent bias in V and J gene usage was seen in thymic and blood repertoires.

This chain links TRBV2 with TRBJ2-7, with D perhaps TRBD2 (6 bases). Sequencing was performed on thymocytes. The TCR was taken from a boy under three years old with a congenital heart defect. CDR3 sequence reads: CASLGLSEQYF. In DNA form, the CDR3 reads TGTGCCAGCCTGGGACTCTCCGAGCAGTACTTC.